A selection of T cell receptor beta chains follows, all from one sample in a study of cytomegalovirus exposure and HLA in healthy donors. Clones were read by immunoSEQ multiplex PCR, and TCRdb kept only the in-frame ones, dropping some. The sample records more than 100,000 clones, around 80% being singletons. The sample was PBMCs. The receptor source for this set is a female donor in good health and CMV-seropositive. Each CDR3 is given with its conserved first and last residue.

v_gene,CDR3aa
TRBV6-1,CASSAFYGYTF
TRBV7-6,CASSTFSRAGELFF
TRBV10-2,CASSEGSTKLHAFF
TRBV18,CASSQTGSGIQYF
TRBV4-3,CASSQEWAVHRCSGGGGYEQYF
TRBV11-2,CASSRGQGREKLFF
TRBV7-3,CASSGLAGGAEQFF
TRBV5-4,CASSLKGADTQYF
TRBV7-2,CASSLGRDRSNEQFF
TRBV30,CAWSPGTGVPYWGYTF
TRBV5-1,CASSLQASNTEAFF
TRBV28,CASSPHSTGSHYGYTF
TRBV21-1,CASSGPTAGGGYTF
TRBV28,CASCGTGSIRRAGELFF
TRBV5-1,CASSLELNTEAFF
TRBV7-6,CASSLSGDYRETQYF
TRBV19,CASSPLRILRPHEQYF
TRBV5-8,CASRGPGQSSYEQYF
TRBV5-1,CASSLEWEAFF
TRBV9,CASSVRRGTGGYNEQFF
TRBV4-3,CASSQLAGFTDTQYF
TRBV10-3,CAIGRDRTYNEQFF
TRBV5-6,CASSFGQMNTGELLF
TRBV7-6,CASSLERQGAGNTIYF
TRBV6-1,CASREAQGNEQYF
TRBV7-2,CASSTSGGAGQETQYF
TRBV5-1,CASSLPPAGHNYGYTF
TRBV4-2,CASSQRTSGGADTQYF
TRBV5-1,CASSLESKAARYF
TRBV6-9,CASSYNRQETQYF
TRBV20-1,CSASGLDEQYF
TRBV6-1,CASSPSFDQPQHF
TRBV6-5,CASSQLLYPYEQYF
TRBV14,CASSQGQNYGYTF
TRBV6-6,CASSYGRDRSDYGYTF
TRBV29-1,CSVEGVRRTEAFF
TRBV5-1,CASSLYPTGTGQYMITYEQYF
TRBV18,CASSLGLAGRDTQYF
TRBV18,CASSPPSGGADEQYF
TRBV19,CASSDRGNTIYF
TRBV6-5,CASSVGAAYEQYF
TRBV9,CASSAAGTGIGYTF